The rows below give T cell receptor beta chains drawn from one sample of a study of shared clonotypes between healthy human individuals. Assay used: immunoSEQ multiplex PCR; TCRdb lists only in-frame clones, some missing. The data show under 600,000 clones, 97% seen once. The sequenced sample was naive CD4+ T cells sorted from blood. The receptors were gathered from a woman aged 25 to 45 in good health. Each CDR3 is given with its conserved first and last residue. A D gene is named only where the DNA matches it firmly. Clone size is not always given. Where it is, it says once, few, many or a class for expanded clones.

-	-	TRBJ2-5	TRBV5-1	TGCGCCAGCAGCTTGATTCCGGGGGAAGAGACCCAGTACTTC	CASSLIPGEETQYF
TRBD2	-	TRBJ2-1	TRBV6-6	TGTGCCAGCAGCGACGGACCGGGACTAGCATTAAATGAGCAGTTCTTC	CASSDGPGLALNEQFF
-	-	TRBJ2-5	TRBV2	TGTGCCAGCAGTGTACAGGGAAACCAGGAAGAGACCCAGTACTTC	CASSVQGNQEETQYF
-	once	TRBJ2-6	TRBV20-1	TGCAGTGTTCCTGGGGCCAACGTCCTGACTTTC	CSVPGANVLTF
-	-	TRBJ1-5	TRBV19	TGTGCCAGTAGTATAGGGGGGGGCTACCAGCCCCAGCATTTT	CASSIGGGYQPQHF
-	-	TRBJ2-7	TRBV19	TGTGCCAGTAGTATAACGGGTATCTCCTACGAGCAGTACTTC	CASSITGISYEQYF
-	once	TRBJ1-1	TRBV10-3	TGTGCCATCAGTGAGGGACCGCTGAACACTGAAGCTTTCTTT	CAISEGPLNTEAFF
-	-	TRBJ1-2	TRBV28	TGTGCCACCGGGACCTATGGCTACACCTTC	CATGTYGYTF
-	-	TRBJ2-7	TRBV27	TGTGCCAGCAGTAAACTTGCGACCCCCCCGGGGGAGCAGTACTTC	CASSKLATPPGEQYF
TRBD2	-	TRBJ2-7	TRBV28	TGTGCCAGCAGTTTGCTTGGCGGGAGTATCCACGAGCAGTACTTC	CASSLLGGSIHEQYF
TRBD2	-	TRBJ2-1	TRBV7-3	TGTGCCAGCAGCTTAAGTGAGCTAGCGGGAGTACGTGAGCAGTTCTTC	CASSLSELAGVREQFF
-	-	TRBJ1-2	TRBV27	TGTGCCAGCAGTTCGGCAGGGGAGGGAGATTATGGCTACACCTTC	CASSSAGEGDYGYTF
TRBD1	-	TRBJ1-5	TRBV5-8	TGTGCCAGCAGCTTGGAACAGGGGGCAGTACAGCCCCAGCATTTT	CASSLEQGAVQPQHF
TRBD1	-	TRBJ2-7	TRBV10-2	TGCGCCAGCCAGGGACAGGACTTTCGGGAGCAGTACTTC	CASQGQDFREQYF
-	-	TRBJ1-1	TRBV6-5	TGTGCCAGCAGTTACCTAGACCGGGACACTGAAGCTTTCTTT	CASSYLDRDTEAFF
-	-	TRBJ2-1	TRBV5-1	TGCGCCAGCAGCTTGGGGGTCGGGAGCTCCTACAATGAGCAGTTCTTC	CASSLGVGSSYNEQFF
-	-	TRBJ2-2	TRBV7-7	TGTGCCAGCAGCTTATATTACCCCGGGGAGCTGTTTTTT	CASSLYYPGELFF
-	-	TRBJ2-5	TRBV27	TGTGCCAGCAGTTCTTTAATCCGCGGGGCAACGACCCAGTACTTC	CASSSLIRGATTQYF
TRBD1	once	TRBJ2-7	TRBV13	TGTGCCAGCAGCACAGGGGCCTACGAGCAGTACTTC	CASSTGAYEQYF
TRBD1	-	TRBJ1-2	TRBV6-5	TGTGCCAGCAGTTACTCAAACAGGGGATATTATGGCTACACCTTC	CASSYSNRGYYGYTF
-	-	TRBJ2-1	TRBV5-1	TGCGCCAGCAGCAATCACGGGAGCTATGAGCAGTTCTTC	CASSNHGSYEQFF
-	-	TRBJ2-3	TRBV6-1	TGTGCCAGCAGTGAAGTGGGTTACGGCACAGATACGCAGTATTTT	CASSEVGYGTDTQYF
TRBD1	-	TRBJ1-2	TRBV5-1	TGCGCCAGCAGCCCGGGACAGGGAGCCTATGGCTACACCTTC	CASSPGQGAYGYTF
TRBD1	-	TRBJ2-1	TRBV28	TGTGCCAGCAGGGGACAGACGGATGAGCAGTTCTTC	CASRGQTDEQFF
-	-	TRBJ1-4	TRBV7-2	TGTGCCAGCAGCCCGGGCTTGCGGGGTGGCTGGGAAAAACTGTTTTTT	CASSPGLRGGWEKLFF
-	-	TRBJ1-4	TRBV29-1	TGCAGCGCTGCCCAAGGGGAGGGAAGTGAAAAACTGTTTTTT	CSAAQGEGSEKLFF
-	-	TRBJ1-2	TRBV5-5	TGTGCCAGCAGCTCAAATACAGGGACCTATGGCTACACCTTC	CASSSNTGTYGYTF
TRBD2	once	TRBJ2-3	TRBV7-6	TGTGCCAGCAGCCCCACGGCGGGAGCTAACACAGATACGCAGTATTTT	CASSPTAGANTDTQYF
-	-	TRBJ1-5	TRBV6-5	TGTGCCAGCAGTTACCGGCCCTTTGATCAGCCCCAGCATTTT	CASSYRPFDQPQHF
-	-	TRBJ2-1	TRBV5-1	TGCGCCAGCACAGGGGTCCTCACCTACAATGAGCAGTTCTTC	CASTGVLTYNEQFF
TRBD1	once	TRBJ2-7	TRBV27	TGTGCCAGCAGCTTGGTGGGACAGGGCCCATACGAGCAGTACTTC	CASSLVGQGPYEQYF
-	-	TRBJ1-1	TRBV7-6	TGTGCCAGCAGCGCCGGGGCAGGTCGGCACACTGAAGCTTTCTTT	CASSAGAGRHTEAFF
-	-	TRBJ1-2	TRBV18	TGTGCCAGCTCACCACAGGCAGGGGTTAACTATGGCTACACCTTC	CASSPQAGVNYGYTF
TRBD1	once	TRBJ1-1	TRBV2	TGTGCCAGCAGCGTCGGACAGGGAATCACTGAAGCTTTCTTT	CASSVGQGITEAFF
-	once	TRBJ2-1	TRBV11-2	TGTGCCAGCAGCCGAAAGAAACCTGTGGGACACAACAATGAGCAGTTCTTC	CASSRKKPVGHNNEQFF
-	-	TRBJ2-2	TRBV9	TGTGCCAGCAGCGATGGAAACAGGGTGGGCACCGGGGAGCTGTTTTTT	CASSDGNRVGTGELFF
TRBD1	-	TRBJ2-1	TRBV7-9	TGTGCCAGCAGCTTCGGGACAGTGGCCGACGAACAGTTCTTC	CASSFGTVADEQFF
TRBD2	-	TRBJ2-7	TRBV5-1	TGCGCCAGCAGCTTGGGGCGGGAGACGAGGACCTACGAGCAGTACTTC	CASSLGRETRTYEQYF
TRBD2	-	TRBJ2-1	TRBV5-1	TGCGCCAGCAGGTGGGCTAGCGGACACTCCTACAATGAGCAGTTCTTC	CASRWASGHSYNEQFF
TRBD2	-	TRBJ2-7	TRBV6-6	TGTGCCACCAGACTAGCGGGAGGTGGGGAGCAGTACTTC	CATRLAGGGEQYF
-	-	TRBJ2-3	TRBV6-1	TGTGCCAGCCTGCAAGTAGATACGCAGTATTTT	CASLQVDTQYF
-	-	TRBJ2-7	TRBV6-5	TGTGCCAGCAGGGCGAGATTGACAGCCAGAGTACCGTACTTC	CASRARLTARVPYF
-	-	TRBJ1-1	TRBV5-5	TGTGCCAGCAGCTTGGGCCACGTGGACACTGAAGCTTTCTTT	CASSLGHVDTEAFF
-	-	TRBJ2-3	TRBV27	TGTGCCAGCAGTACCAGACAGGTTTGGACAGATACGCAGTATTTT	CASSTRQVWTDTQYF
TRBD1	-	TRBJ1-2	TRBV2	TGTGCCAGCAGTTCCACCGGGACAGGCATTAACTATGGCTACACCTTC	CASSSTGTGINYGYTF
-	-	TRBJ1-5	TRBV5-1	TGCGCCAGCAGCTTGGGACCTCATAGCAATCAGCCCCAGCATTTT	CASSLGPHSNQPQHF
TRBD1	-	TRBJ1-5	TRBV7-2	TGTGCCAGCAGCTTAGTTGCAGGGGGGATCCTTCAGCCCCAGCATTTT	CASSLVAGGILQPQHF
TRBD2	-	TRBJ2-2	TRBV28	TGTGCCAGCAGTTTCCCAGGCCTCAGCGGGAGGAGGAACACCGGGGAGCTGTTTTTT	CASSFPGLSGRRNTGELFF
TRBD1	once	TRBJ2-7	TRBV29-1	TGCAGCGTTGGGCAGGGGGCGCGTTACGAGCAGTACTTC	CSVGQGARYEQYF
-	-	TRBJ1-1	TRBV28	TGTGCCAGCAGTTTGGATGCCGTAGAAAGAGAAGCTTTCTTT	CASSLDAVEREAFF
-	-	TRBJ1-4	TRBV6-6	TGTGCCAGCAGTTACGGTGGGGGCCTTAATGAAAAACTGTTTTTT	CASSYGGGLNEKLFF
-	-	TRBJ1-5	TRBV5-4	TGTGCCAGCAGCCCGGACCAGACGAGGCCCCAGCATTTT	CASSPDQTRPQHF
-	-	TRBJ1-5	TRBV11-2	TGTGCCAGCAGCCTCATTAATCAGCCCCAGCATTTT	CASSLINQPQHF
TRBD1	-	TRBJ1-1	TRBV7-6	TGTGCCAGCAGTGATCGACAGGGGGCTGAGGCTGAAGCTTTCTTT	CASSDRQGAEAEAFF
-	-	TRBJ1-1	TRBV29-1	TGCAGCGTTGGCGGGGGGCGTAGCACTGAAGCTTTCTTT	CSVGGGRSTEAFF